This T cell receptor (beta chain) was identified in a study of vaccination and CD4 T cells after COVID-19. Cultured CD4+ T cells had their DNA profiled by the Oncomine TCR Beta short-read assay. TCRdb re-called the PCR reads through MiXCR, storing one row per CDR3 protein. Of some 5,200 distinct CDR3 sequences in the sample, roughly 25% were seen once. This sample's treatment: approximately 9-day PBMC culture with coronavirus spike peptide pools or control peptides (ViraFEST assay). T cells were expanded with peptide pools, and expanded clonotypes were identified by TCR sequencing. Regarding this clonotype: Its antigen is unidentified.

The CDR3 covers 11 residues. With 7 bases removed from V and 2 bases from J, the gap between germline ends came to 4 bases. The germline gives CDR1 LNHDA, CDR2 SQIVND (reference sequence). The source was CD4+ T cells from blood, cultured in vitro, collected after SARS-CoV-2 vaccination. The TCR sequence derives from a human donor who had recovered from COVID-19. The chain couples TRBV19 to TRBJ2-3; D call uncertain. The CDR3 bases are TGTGCCAGTACCTCCACAGATACGCAGTATTTT. Amino acid sequence: CASTSTDTQYF.